This T cell receptor (beta chain) was obtained from a study of blood T cell repertoires in COVID-19. Looking at the study overall: Acute and convalescent COVID-19 samples came from the United States, Italy and Spain. Nucleic acid was either cDNA or gDNA, and it came from T cells, B-cell-depleted T cells, or PBMCs.

Looked up from germline, CDR1 is SGHVS and CDR2 is FQNEAQ. The CDR3 sequence is 14 residues long. The V and J ends lost 1 base and 3 bases respectively, with 9 bases between them. Study processing details: Amplification from reference gene primers served as the basis for estimated nucleated cell counts. Produced via immunoSEQ multiplex PCR; TCRdb's table is partial and in-frame only. V, J and clone size derive from that table, while D and trimming were established from the DNA sequence. The sample records around 230,000 clones, 75% to 90% being singletons. This sequence was found in a man aged 55-75 years who had recovered from COVID-19. V is TRBV7-8 and J is TRBJ1-2; tentatively, D is TRBD1 (5 bases). Sample: peripheral blood. The CDR3 DNA reads as TGTGCCAGCAGCTTAGTGGCGACAGACTATGGCTACACCTTC. This gives the protein CASSLVATDYGYTF.